These 26 T cell receptor beta chains share one sample of origin, sequenced in a study of memory CD4+ T cells and cytomegalovirus serostatus. Sequenced by immunoSEQ multiplex PCR; TCRdb stores in-frame clones only, minus some. The table includes about 53,000 clones, about 81% detected once. The sort gate was single viable CD3+CD4+CD8-CD45RO+ cells for memory CD4+ T cells. The source material was memory CD4+ T cells from blood. These receptors all come from an adult in good health and CMV-seronegative.

This clone was observed a few times. The chain carries TRBV7-6 and TRBJ2-2, with D hard to call. The CDR3 runs 13 residues. Trimming removed 1 base from V and 6 bases from J, with 6 bases in between. Germline assignment: CDR1 SGHVS and CDR2 FNYEAQ. CDR3 DNA: TGTGCCAGCAGCTTAGAATTAGCCGGGGAGCTGTTTTTT. Protein: CASSLELAGELFF.

CDR3 residues: CASSLLAGGPGAGELFF. The CDR3 DNA reads TGTGCCAGCAGCTTACTAGCGGGAGGGCCCGGGGCCGGGGAGCTGTTTTTT. V and J are TRBV9 and TRBJ2-2; TRBD2 aligns across 13 bases. Germline V gene sequence: CDR1 SGDLS, CDR2 YYNGEE. Trimming took 4 bases from V and 6 from J; bases not matched to a gene: 9. The CDR3 totals 17 residues.

The chain uses TRBV28 and TRBJ1-1, with D maybe TRBD1 (5 bases). Germline CDR1 reads MDHEN; CDR2 reads SYDVKM. There are 13 residues in the CDR3. Trimming removed 4 bases at V and 7 bases at J, with 13 bases between. The DNA for the CDR3 is TGTGCCAGCAGTTCCGGGACGCAGGATGAAGCTTTCTTT. Protein: CASSSGTQDEAFF.

This rearrangement joins TRBV29-1 to TRBJ2-7; 9 nucleotides align to TRBD1. The CDR3 contains 14 residues. The germline CDR1 and CDR2 sequences are SQVTM and ANQGSEA. Unmatched junction bases numbered 9, after V lost 3 bases and J lost 6 bases. Here the CDR3 reads CSVENTGTGSEQYF. In DNA, the CDR3 is TGCAGCGTTGAGAATACCGGGACAGGGAGCGAGCAGTACTTC.

The chain carries TRBV5-1 and TRBJ2-1; no firm D call. Germline CDR1 SGHRS, CDR2 YFSETQ. Trimming left V 0 bases short and J 8 bases short, with 6 bases between. The CDR3 is made up of 12 amino acids. CDR3 DNA sequence: TGCGCCAGCAGCTTGGACGTGGATGAGCAGTTCTTC. Its translation: CASSLDVDEQFF.

This clone turned up a few times. The chain recombines TRBV15 with TRBJ2-1; no firm D call. The CDR3 is made up of 11 amino acids. Germline CDR1 LNHNV, CDR2 YYDKDF (reference sequence). V lost 7 bases and J 6 bases, leaving 7 bases between the germline ends. The CDR3, as DNA: TGTGCCACCACCGACCTCAATGAGCAGTTCTTC. It codes for CATTDLNEQFF.

V is TRBV19 and J is TRBJ2-3; TRBD2 is a possible D gene (6 bases). Between the trimmed V and J ends, which lost 7 bases and 4 bases, there was a span of 12 bases. Germline V lookup: CDR1 LNHDA, CDR2 SQIVND (reference sequence). The CDR3 has 13 residues. In DNA, the CDR3 is TGTGCCAGTATTCCCCCGGGGGCAGATACGCAGTATTTT. Translation gives CASIPPGADTQYF.

This clone occurred a few times. The chain employs TRBV19 and TRBJ1-1, with 9 bases that match TRBD1. Germline CDR1 LNHDA, CDR2 SQIVND (reference sequence). V was pared by 6 bases and J by 5 bases, with 10 bases of the junction left unmatched. The CDR3 is 15 amino acids. The CDR3 is CASRLADRGRTEAFF. The CDR3 coding sequence is TGTGCCAGTAGGTTAGCGGACAGGGGAAGGACTGAAGCTTTCTTT.

The chain joins TRBV19 to TRBJ1-5; a possible D gene is TRBD1 (5 bases). V lost 4 bases and J 1 base, leaving 14 bases between the germline ends. CDR1 is LNHDA and CDR2 is SQIVND in the germline V gene (reference sequence). This CDR3 has 16 amino acids. The CDR3 DNA is TGTGCCAGTAGTAGCAGTGCGGGGGTAAGCAATCAGCCCCAGCATTTT. Residues: CASSSSAGVSNQPQHF.

This clone has just one count. The CDR3 sequence: CASSVGQGYDEQFF. The CDR3 DNA sequence: TGCGCCAGCAGCGTCGGACAGGGGTATGATGAGCAGTTCTTC. The chain links TRBV5-1 to TRBJ2-1, with 9 bases that match TRBD1. This CDR3 contains 14 residues. Germline values: CDR1 SGHRS, CDR2 YFSETQ. Trimming took 4 bases from V and 8 from J; bases not matched to a gene: 7.

V gene TRBV6-5 combines with J gene TRBJ2-7; possible D gene TRBD1, 6 bases. From germline, CDR1 is MNHEY and CDR2 SVGAGI. V was clipped by 7 bases and J by 0 bases, with 16 bases between them. The CDR3 spans 15 residues. The CDR3 reads CASNRFQGSSYEQYF. DNA for the CDR3: TGTGCCAGCAACCGTTTTCAGGGGAGCTCCTACGAGCAGTACTTC.

The V and J genes are TRBV5-4 and TRBJ1-1, with D maybe TRBD1 (6 bases). The V and J ends lost 0 bases and 0 bases respectively, with 6 bases between them. This CDR3 is 14 amino acids long. Germline CDR1 and CDR2: SGHNT and YYREEE (reference sequence). The CDR3 sequence is CASSLDRVNTEAFF. CDR3 in DNA: TGTGCCAGCAGCTTGGACAGGGTGAACACTGAAGCTTTCTTT.

The rearrangement links TRBV7-8 to TRBJ1-5; D is uncertain. Germline-derived CDR1 and CDR2 are SGHVS and FQNEAQ. The CDR3 is 14 amino acids. The V gene lost 1 base and the J gene lost 0 bases, with 4 bases spanning the gap. The chain's CDR3 is CASSLVYSNQPQHF. CDR3 coding DNA: TGTGCCAGCAGCTTAGTCTATAGCAATCAGCCCCAGCATTTT. Full variable domain (missing parts from reference TRBV7-8 and TRBJ1-5): GAGVSQSPRYKVAKRGQDVALRCDPISGHVSLFWYQQALGQGPEFLTYFQNEAQLDKSGLPSDRFFAERPEGSVSTLKIQRTQQEDSAVYLCASSLVYSNQPQHFGDGTRLSIL.

The V and J genes are TRBV7-6 and TRBJ2-5, with 12 bases identical to TRBD1. V shed 5 bases and J 4 bases; nucleotides not matched to a gene: 5. The germline gives CDR1 SGHVS, CDR2 FNYEAQ. The CDR3 totals 15 residues. In DNA form, the CDR3 reads TGTGCCAGCAGCCCAGGGACAGGGGGCGTAGAGACCCAGTACTTC. As protein: CASSPGTGGVETQYF.

The chain joins TRBV10-3 to TRBJ2-2; 10 bases fit TRBD1. The germline V gene encodes CDR1 ENHRY and CDR2 SYGVKD. The CDR3 is made up of 15 amino acids. J was trimmed by 4 bases and V by 4 bases; bases with no gene match: 3. The DNA of the CDR3 is TGTGCCATCAGTGGGACAGGGGGAGGCACCGGGGAGCTGTTTTTT. This codes for CAISGTGGGTGELFF.

This chain connects TRBV6-6 to TRBJ1-2; TRBD1 might be the D (5 bases). The V end was cut by 4 bases, the J end by 8 bases, with 8 bases between. This CDR3 spans 11 amino acids. CDR1 and CDR2 (germline): MNHNY, SVGAGI (reference sequence). The CDR3 DNA reads as TGTGCCAGCAGTTTGGACACGGGCTACACCTTC. Translating gives CASSLDTGYTF.

The chain employs TRBV9 and TRBJ2-2; no definite D call. The germline gives CDR1 SGDLS, CDR2 YYNGEE. This CDR3 is 15 amino acids long. Trimming took 5 bases from V and 1 from J, leaving 12 bases between them. CDR3 loop: CASSEEILNTGELFF. The CDR3 DNA is TGTGCCAGCAGTGAAGAGATTTTGAACACCGGGGAGCTGTTTTTT.

V is TRBV25-1 and J is TRBJ1-6, with a possible D match to TRBD1 (5 bases). Per germline, CDR1 MGHDK and CDR2 SYGVNS. Trimming took 2 bases from V and 4 from J, leaving 6 bases between them. The CDR3 spans 14 residues. CDR3 sequence reads: CASSEPGYNSPLHF. For the CDR3, the DNA is TGTGCCAGCAGTGAACCAGGGTATAATTCACCCCTCCACTTT.

The chain joins TRBV19 to TRBJ2-2; D possibly corresponds to TRBD2 (6 bases). This CDR3 spans 13 amino acids. The V gene lost 6 bases and the J gene lost 5 bases, with 10 bases spanning the gap. Per the germline V gene, CDR1 is LNHDA and CDR2 is SQIVND (reference sequence). CDR3 sequence reads: CASRSSDTGELFF. DNA for the CDR3: TGTGCCAGTAGGTCTAGCGATACCGGGGAGCTGTTTTTT.

The count of this clone is one. This chain uses TRBV18 with TRBJ1-1; D is ambiguous. The CDR3 spans 14 residues. The V end was cut by 1 base, the J end by 1 base, with 7 bases between. Germline CDR1 and CDR2: KGHSH and LQKENI. The chain's CDR3 is CASSPLGRNTEAFF. The CDR3 DNA reads as TGTGCCAGCTCACCACTCGGAAGGAACACTGAAGCTTTCTTT.

This chain connects TRBV6-5 to TRBJ1-4; possible D gene TRBD1, 5 bases. Germline V CDR1 and CDR2: MNHEY, SVGAGI. Between the trimmed V and J ends, which lost 2 bases and 3 bases, there was a span of 10 bases. This CDR3 has 15 residues. The CDR3 region is CASSYEGRANEKLFF. CDR3 nucleotides: TGTGCCAGCAGTTACGAGGGGCGAGCTAATGAAAAACTGTTTTTT.

This chain joins TRBV19 and TRBJ2-1; TRBD1 aligns across 7 bases. In germline, CDR1 is LNHDA, CDR2 SQIVND (reference sequence). The CDR3 loop spans 14 amino acids. Losses at the gene ends were 4 bases for V and 2 bases for J; bases not matched to a gene: 2. The CDR3 loop reads CASSRQGAYNEQFF. CDR3 sequence (DNA): TGTGCCAGTAGTAGACAGGGAGCCTACAATGAGCAGTTCTTC. Full variable domain (remainder filled in from reference TRBV19 and TRBJ2-1): DGGITQSPKYLFRKEGQNVTLSCEQNLNHDAMYWYRQDPGQGLRLIYYSQIVNDFQKGDIAEGYSVSREKKESFPLTVTSAQKNPTAFYLCASSRQGAYNEQFFGPGTRLTVL.

The V call is TRBV5-4, the J call TRBJ1-5; tentatively, D is TRBD1 (5 bases). Germline CDR1 is SGHNT and CDR2 is YYREEE (reference sequence). The CDR3 contains 15 residues. The ends were cut back, 0 bases at V and 6 bases at J, with 13 bases in the middle. DNA for the CDR3: TGTGCCAGCAGCTTGGGGGCAGGTCAGGGTCAGCCCCAGCATTTT. It specifies CASSLGAGQGQPQHF.

This clone was observed a few times. The chain links TRBV28 to TRBJ1-1, with D possibly being TRBD1 (6 bases). The germline V gene has CDR1 MDHEN and CDR2 SYDVKM. Trimming pared 2 bases from V and 4 bases from J, leaving 17 bases between. This CDR3 is 16 amino acids long. CDR3 in DNA: TGTGCCAGCAGTTTACCCCCAGGGGAAAGGGTCACTGAAGCTTTCTTT. As protein: CASSLPPGERVTEAFF.

This chain links TRBV5-1 with TRBJ2-6; the match to TRBD2 covers 7 bases. The V gene's germline CDR1 is SGHRS and CDR2 YFSETQ. This CDR3 region has 16 residues. V gave up 2 bases and J gave up 4 bases; unmatched junction bases: 6. CDR3 sequence reads: CASSLRGGFGANVLTF. CDR3 bases: TGCGCCAGCAGCTTAAGGGGAGGGTTCGGGGCCAACGTCCTGACTTTC.

This clone was counted only a few times. The chain couples TRBV19 to TRBJ1-4; D unclear. Trimming took off 5 bases at V and 10 bases at J, with 17 bases between the two ends. This CDR3 has 14 amino acids. Germline CDR1 LNHDA, CDR2 SQIVND (reference sequence). The CDR3: CASSPGGLKGKLFF. In nucleotides, the CDR3 is TGTGCCAGTAGTCCAGGCGGCTTAAAAGGAAAACTGTTTTTT.